The 18 T cell receptor beta chains listed next were all sequenced from one sample in a study of cytomegalovirus exposure and HLA in healthy donors. The PCR employed 60 Vbeta primers together with 13 Jbeta primers. Sequencing used immunoSEQ multiplex PCR; TCRdb keeps in-frame clones, though not all of them. The sample contains about 35,000 clones, 65% to 90% of which appear only once. The specimen sequenced was PBMCs. The receptors come from a young woman in good health and CMV-seronegative.

The chain carries TRBV27 and TRBJ2-4; no clear D. From germline, CDR1 is MNHEY and CDR2 SMNVEV (reference sequence). The CDR3 consists of 13 residues. Trimming shortened V by 5 bases and J by 4 bases, and 9 bases separated the two germline ends. Here the CDR3 DNA reads TGTGCCAGCAGTAACCCCCAGAAAAACATTCAGTACTTC. This gives the protein CASSNPQKNIQYF.

V is TRBV28 and J is TRBJ1-4, with a weak D call TRBD1 (6 bases). Germline V gene sequence: CDR1 MDHEN, CDR2 SYDVKM. CDR3 size: 15 residues. Trimming left V 5 bases short and J 4 bases short, with 14 bases between. For the CDR3, the DNA is TGTGCCAGCAGTGCCCATGGGGGCCATAATGAAAAACTGTTTTTT. This sequence encodes CASSAHGGHNEKLFF.

CDR3 in DNA: TGTGCCAGCAGCTTAGTTCAGGCGGGTTTGGGGACCCAGTACTTC. Its translation is CASSLVQAGLGTQYF. The J gene is TRBJ2-5, the V gene TRBV7-6, with a weak D call TRBD2 (5 bases). This CDR3 spans 15 amino acids. Germline V gene data show CDR1 as SGHVS and CDR2 as FNYEAQ. V was cut by 1 base and J by 7 bases, with 16 bases left in between. Full variable domain (outside the CDR3, taken from reference TRBV7-6 and TRBJ2-5): GAGVSQSPRYKVTKRGQDVALRCDPISGHVSLYWYRQALGQGPEFLTYFNYEAQQDKSGLPNDRFSAERPEGSISTLTIQRTEQRDSAMYRCASSLVQAGLGTQYFGPGTRLLVL.

V is TRBV11-2 and J is TRBJ2-7; 12 nucleotides line up with TRBD2. The V gene's germline CDR1 is SGHAT and CDR2 FQNNGV. The CDR3 runs to 14 residues. With 4 bases clipped from V and 6 bases from J, the junction kept 4 bases outside the gene matches. The CDR3 DNA reads as TGTGCCAGCAGCTCTAGCGGGGGGGCGGCCGAGCAGTACTTC. Translating it yields CASSSSGGAAEQYF.

The rearrangement links TRBV6-1 to TRBJ2-3, with D uncertain. Germline-derived CDR1 and CDR2 are MNHNS and SASEGT. The CDR3 contains 14 residues. Trimming removed 3 bases at V and 1 base at J, with 8 bases between. The CDR3 region is CASSDDTGTDTQYF. CDR3 coding DNA: TGTGCCAGCAGTGATGATACAGGCACAGATACGCAGTATTTT.

The chain has TRBV29-1 and TRBJ2-7; 7 nucleotides agree with TRBD2. The CDR3 extends over 13 amino acids. Trimming cost V 5 bases and J 6 bases; bases outside gene matches: 10. The germline CDR1 and CDR2 sequences are SQVTM and ANQGSEA. The CDR3 reads CSVLSSGSCEQYF. The CDR3 nucleotides read TGCAGCGTTCTGTCTAGCGGCAGCTGCGAGCAGTACTTC.

This chain uses TRBV7-9 with TRBJ2-2; 13 bases line up with TRBD2. From germline, CDR1 is SEHNR and CDR2 FQNEAQ (reference sequence). V dropped 4 bases and J dropped 4; count of bases not matched to a gene: 3. This CDR3 region has 16 residues. CDR3 DNA: TGTGCCAGCAGCTCGACTAGCGGGAGGCCCACCGGGGAGCTGTTTTTT. It codes for CASSSTSGRPTGELFF.

V and J are TRBV21-1 and TRBJ2-7; TRBD1 is the table's D call, not checked against the DNA. TRBV21-1 corresponds to a pseudogene. The CDR3 has 14 residues. This chain's CDR3 is CASSRGGQAYEQYF. The CDR3 DNA is TGTGCCAGCAGCAGGGGGGGACAGGCCTACGAGCAGTACTTC.

The chain joins TRBV11-2 to TRBJ2-7; TRBD1 matches at 7 bases. Germline lookup yields CDR1 SGHAT and CDR2 FQNNGV. The CDR3 covers 15 residues. V gave up 5 bases and J gave up 3 bases; unmatched junction bases: 10. CDR3 nucleotide sequence: TGTGCCAGCAGCCCGACCCTGACAGGGAACTACGAGCAGTACTTC. Translation gives CASSPTLTGNYEQYF.

This clone has more than one count but fewer than ten. This chain uses TRBV7-2 with TRBJ1-1; a weak D match, TRBD1 (5 bases). Between the trimmed V and J ends, which lost 10 bases and 2 bases, there was a span of 14 bases. Germline CDR1 and CDR2: SGHTA and FQGNSA. CDR3 length: 13 residues. The CDR3 DNA is TGTGCCACCAAAAAAGACAGTAACACTGAAGCTTTCTTT. This encodes CATKKDSNTEAFF.

In this sample, this clone turned up once. The chain uses TRBV7-2 and TRBJ2-6; D may be TRBD1 (5 bases). In germline, CDR1 is SGHTA, CDR2 FQGNSA. Trimming cost V 5 bases and J 4 bases, with 12 bases left between them. This CDR3 contains 15 residues. DNA of the CDR3: TGTGCCAGCAGCCCTCAGGGTTACGGGGCCAACGTCCTGACTTTC. Translating gives CASSPQGYGANVLTF.

This chain connects TRBV5-5 to TRBJ2-7; 9 bases are a match to TRBD1. The trim removed 2 bases at V and 6 bases at J, leaving 6 bases unmatched. Germline V gene lookup returns CDR1 SGHKS and CDR2 YYEKEE (reference sequence). The CDR3 loop spans 14 amino acids. CDR3 sequence reads: CASSLNDRGGEQYF. As DNA, the CDR3 is TGTGCCAGCAGCTTAAATGACAGGGGGGGCGAGCAGTACTTC.

The chain uses TRBV11-2 and TRBJ2-3, with 9 positions matching TRBD2. The CDR3 extends over 17 amino acids. Trimming cost V 0 bases and J 4 bases; bases outside gene matches: 8. CDR1 and CDR2 (germline): SGHAT, FQNNGV. The CDR3 protein is CASSLDPALAGSDTQYF. The DNA of the CDR3 is TGTGCCAGCAGCTTAGATCCGGCGCTAGCGGGATCAGATACGCAGTATTTT.

The CDR3 nucleotides are TGTGCCACCAGCGAGAGGACCGCGGGGAGGAATGGCTACACCTTC. Its translation: CATSERTAGRNGYTF. The chain recombines TRBV15 with TRBJ1-2; D unclear. CDR3 length equals 15 residues. V lost 5 bases to trimming and J lost 6 bases, with 19 bases between them. CDR1 and CDR2 (germline): LNHNV, YYDKDF (reference sequence).

The V call is TRBV7-6, the J call TRBJ2-2; D ambiguous. The CDR3 is made up of 15 amino acids. Trimming shortened V by 1 base and J by 2 bases, and 8 bases separated the two germline ends. Germline CDR1 reads SGHVS; CDR2 reads FNYEAQ. CDR3 loop: CASSLGLYNTGELFF. The CDR3, as DNA: TGTGCCAGCAGCTTAGGACTGTACAACACCGGGGAGCTGTTTTTT.

J is TRBJ1-1 and V is TRBV5-1, with TRBD1 matching 11 bases. Looked up from germline, CDR1 is SGHRS and CDR2 is YFSETQ. J was trimmed by 2 bases and V by 5 bases; bases with no gene match: 8. The CDR3 length is 16 residues. This CDR3 is CASSLGTGGLNTEAFF. CDR3 nucleotides: TGCGCCAGCAGTTTAGGGACAGGGGGTTTAAACACTGAAGCTTTCTTT. Full variable domain (remainder filled in from reference TRBV5-1 and TRBJ1-1): KAGVTQTPRYLIKTRGQQVTLSCSPISGHRSVSWYQQTPGQGLQFLFEYFSETQRNKGNFPGRFSGRQFSNSRSEMNVSTLELGDSALYLCASSLGTGGLNTEAFFGQGTRLTVV.

The chain is built from TRBV9 and TRBJ2-5; the D gene is possibly TRBD1 (7 bases). With 4 bases removed from V and 5 bases from J, the gap between germline ends came to 21 bases. Looked up from germline, CDR1 is SGDLS and CDR2 is YYNGEE. This CDR3 contains 16 residues. The CDR3 reads CASSQQWRGPRETQYF. CDR3 sequence (DNA): TGTGCCAGCAGCCAGCAGTGGAGGGGGCCTCGGGAGACCCAGTACTTC.

The chain couples TRBV11-2 to TRBJ2-5, with D possibly TRBD1 on 6 matching bases. Trimming took 5 bases from V and 2 from J, leaving 9 bases between them. The CDR3 length is 13 residues. CDR1 is SGHAT and CDR2 is FQNNGV in the germline V gene. CDR3 sequence (DNA): TGTGCCAGCAGCGCCGGACAGCAAGAGACCCAGTACTTC. Its translation is CASSAGQQETQYF.